These 5 T cell receptor beta chains came from one sample sequenced in a study of cytomegalovirus exposure and HLA in healthy donors. 13 Jbeta primers and 60 Vbeta primers were used for the PCR. The protocol was immunoSEQ multiplex PCR, while the TCRdb copy is restricted to in-frame clones and leaves out a portion. This sample has around 200,000 clones; 80% to 90% occur once, and the top ten carry roughly 0.32%. The sequenced sample consisted of PBMCs. All receptors derive from a woman under 40 in good health and CMV-seronegative.

The chain has TRBV27 and TRBJ2-7; D call uncertain. CDR1 and CDR2 (germline): MNHEY, SMNVEV (reference sequence). Trimming removed 2 bases from V and 6 bases from J, with 8 bases in between. The CDR3 sequence is 12 residues long. CDR3 sequence reads: CASSLGGTEQYF. The DNA for the CDR3 is TGTGCCAGCAGTTTAGGCGGCACCGAGCAGTACTTC.

V and J are TRBV7-9 and TRBJ2-7; 14 bases are shared with TRBD2. The V segment lost 5 bases and the J segment 0 bases; nucleotides outside the gene matches: 6. This CDR3 is 17 amino acids long. Germline CDR1 SEHNR, CDR2 FQNEAQ (reference sequence). The CDR3 protein is CASSVGLAGAYSYEQYF. The CDR3 nucleotides are TGTGCCAGCAGCGTGGGACTAGCGGGAGCATACTCCTACGAGCAGTACTTC. Drawing the rest from reference TRBV7-9 and TRBJ2-7, the complete variable domain is DTGVSQNPRHKITKRGQNVTFRCDPISEHNRLYWYRQTLGQGPEFLTYFQNEAQLEKSRLLSDRFSAERPKGSFSTLEIQRTEQGDSAMYLCASSVGLAGAYSYEQYFGPGTRLTVT.

The chain joins TRBV29-1 to TRBJ2-3; 13 bases are a match to TRBD2. Losses at the gene ends were 4 bases for V and 2 bases for J; bases not matched to a gene: 6. The CDR3 covers 16 residues. Per germline, CDR1 SQVTM and CDR2 ANQGSEA. The CDR3 sequence: CSVARGLAGFTDTQYF. As DNA, the CDR3 is TGCAGCGTTGCCCGGGGACTAGCGGGATTCACAGATACGCAGTATTTT.

The rearrangement joins TRBV28 to TRBJ1-2; TRBD1 agrees at 8 bases. V was clipped by 2 bases and J by 8 bases; unmatched bases: 4. Germline CDR1 is MDHEN and CDR2 is SYDVKM. There are 13 residues in the CDR3. CDR3 protein: CASSLDRGRGYTF. As DNA, the CDR3 is TGTGCCAGCAGTTTAGACAGGGGTAGAGGCTACACCTTC.

This chain uses TRBV5-1 with TRBJ2-3, with D perhaps TRBD1 (7 bases). The CDR3 has 16 residues. With 4 bases removed from V and 1 base from J, the gap between germline ends came to 16 bases. The germline gives CDR1 SGHRS, CDR2 YFSETQ. CDR3 nucleotides: TGCGCCAGCAGCCGGGGACTTCAGGGGGGCACAGATACGCAGTATTTT. Translating it yields CASSRGLQGGTDTQYF.